The T cell receptor (beta chain) described here comes from a study of blood T cell repertoires in COVID-19. V was clipped by 1 base and J by 2 bases; unmatched bases: 9. The germline gives CDR1 SGHAT, CDR2 FQNNGV. There are 17 residues in the CDR3. Here immunoSEQ multiplex PCR was the method, and the copy in TCRdb shows in-frame clones only, minus some. Of under 300,000 clones listed, 75% to 90% are singletons. The chain carries TRBV11-2 and TRBJ2-5; 8 bases fit TRBD2. What was sequenced was peripheral blood. The clonotype originates from a middle-aged woman with acute or convalescent COVID-19. Here the CDR3 reads CASSLVLSGGGQETQYF. In DNA form, the CDR3 reads TGTGCCAGCAGCTTAGTTCTGAGCGGGGGAGGTCAAGAGACCCAGTACTTC.